What follows are 21 T cell receptor beta chains derived from one specimen sequenced in a study of beta chain features in type 1 diabetes. Sequenced material consisted of expressed TCRB transcripts (all of the isolated RNA was reverse transcribed). The repertoire was sequenced with immunoSEQ multiplex PCR; TCRdb's copy has only in-frame clones and lacks some. The sample shows hundreds of thousands of clones, 15% to 17% of them seen only once. Sequenced input: naive CD4+ T cells from blood. These receptor sequences come from a man between 18 and 29 years old in good health.

The genes are TRBV4-3 and TRBJ2-2; no clear D. Germline V lookup: CDR1 LGHNA, CDR2 YSLEER. Between the trimmed V and J ends, which lost 1 base and 4 bases, there was a span of 7 bases. The CDR3 spans 14 residues. The CDR3 DNA sequence: TGCGCCAGCAGCCAAGCGGATGGCACCGGGGAGCTGTTTTTT. Its protein is CASSQADGTGELFF.

This clone was counted between two and nine times. The chain joins TRBV28 to TRBJ2-7; D call uncertain. CDR3 length equals 12 residues. The V and J ends lost 4 bases and 5 bases respectively, with 9 bases between them. In germline, CDR1 is MDHEN, CDR2 SYDVKM. Written as DNA, the CDR3 is TGTGCCAGCAGTTCAACGGTCCACGAGCAGTACTTC. Translation gives CASSSTVHEQYF.

This clone turned up a few times. This chain uses TRBV9 with TRBJ2-1, with TRBD1 matching 8 bases. The CDR3 extends over 13 amino acids. CDR1 and CDR2 (germline): SGDLS, YYNGEE. V lost 4 bases to trimming and J lost 7 bases; unmatched junction nucleotides: 4. The CDR3 loop is CASSRDRFNEQFF. The CDR3 DNA follows: TGTGCCAGCAGCCGGGACAGGTTTAATGAGCAGTTCTTC.

V is TRBV4-2 and J is TRBJ2-1, with 7 bases lining up with TRBD2. The V gene's germline CDR1 is LGHNA and CDR2 YNFKEQ. The CDR3 extends over 18 amino acids. V shed 2 bases and J 8 bases; nucleotides not matched to a gene: 18. The CDR3 bases are TGTGCCAGCAGCCAAAGGGCCAGCGGGGAACTCTGGGTGGATGAGCAGTTCTTC. Translation: CASSQRASGELWVDEQFF.

J is TRBJ2-1 and V is TRBV28, with D unclear. CDR3 length: 18 residues. Germline lookup yields CDR1 MDHEN and CDR2 SYDVKM. Trimming left V 6 bases short and J 0 bases short, with 21 bases between. The CDR3 is CASSSVELGGASYNEQFF. The CDR3 region has the DNA TGTGCCAGCAGCTCCGTAGAACTCGGCGGTGCCTCCTACAATGAGCAGTTCTTC.

This sequence joins TRBV5-1 and TRBJ2-4; D not certain. Germline CDR1 reads SGHRS; CDR2 reads YFSETQ. Trimming took 5 bases from V and 0 from J, leaving 15 bases between them. The length of the CDR3 is 16 residues. In DNA, the CDR3 is TGCGCCAGCAGAAGGTTCCAGGACCTAGCCAAAAACATTCAGTACTTC. Protein: CASRRFQDLAKNIQYF.

The V and J genes are TRBV5-1 and TRBJ2-1; 8 bases match TRBD2. Germline CDR1 is SGHRS and CDR2 is YFSETQ. The V segment lost 0 bases and the J segment 2 bases; nucleotides outside the gene matches: 10. The CDR3 length is 18 residues. The CDR3: CASSLAGVAGPTYNEQFF. The CDR3, as DNA: TGCGCCAGCAGCTTGGCCGGGGTAGCGGGACCCACCTACAATGAGCAGTTCTTC.

The gene calls are TRBV15 and TRBJ1-1; D call uncertain. V was clipped by 8 bases and J by 0 bases, with 13 bases between them. The CDR3 totals 14 residues. The germline CDR1 and CDR2 sequences are LNHNV and YYDKDF (reference sequence). This CDR3 reads CATALDALNTEAFF. As DNA, the CDR3 is TGTGCCACCGCCCTGGACGCGCTGAACACTGAAGCTTTCTTT.

CDR3 protein: CASSEGGLGIEQYF. The CDR3 DNA reads TGTGCCAGCAGCGAGGGAGGACTAGGAATCGAGCAGTACTTC. V is TRBV9 and J is TRBJ2-7, with 7 bases fitting TRBD2. This CDR3 comprises 14 residues. The J segment lost 6 bases and the V segment lost 3 bases, leaving 9 bases of the junction unmatched. Per germline, CDR1 SGDLS and CDR2 YYNGEE.

V is TRBV15 and J is TRBJ2-5; D remains ambiguous. Between the trimmed V and J ends, which lost 2 bases and 1 base, there was a span of 5 bases. The CDR3 runs 13 residues. The germline V gene has CDR1 LNHNV and CDR2 YYDKDF (reference sequence). The CDR3 nucleotides are TGTGCCACCAGCAGACTAGTCCAAGAGACCCAGTACTTC. Amino acid sequence: CATSRLVQETQYF.

This clone was counted between two and nine times. This chain joins TRBV7-9 and TRBJ1-5; possible D gene TRBD1, 5 bases. V shed 5 bases and J shed 4 bases, with 12 bases lying between them. The CDR3 runs to 14 residues. The germline gives CDR1 SEHNR, CDR2 FQNEAQ (reference sequence). CDR3 coding DNA: TGTGCCAGCAGCACAGGACACATTAATCAGCCCCAGCATTTT. Encoded protein: CASSTGHINQPQHF.

This chain joins TRBV2 and TRBJ1-1, with 8 bases lining up with TRBD1. The CDR3 runs to 14 residues. J was trimmed by 1 base and V by 4 bases; bases with no gene match: 2. The germline gives CDR1 SNHLY, CDR2 FYNNEI. CDR3 in DNA: TGTGCCAGCAGTGGACAGGGGTGGAACACTGAAGCTTTCTTT. This translates into CASSGQGWNTEAFF.

V usage is TRBV9 and J usage is TRBJ2-5; 7 nucleotides agree with TRBD1. V trimming: 6 bases; J trimming: 5 bases; junction bases outside the gene matches: 10. The V gene's germline CDR1 is SGDLS and CDR2 YYNGEE. The CDR3 totals 14 residues. In DNA, the CDR3 is TGTGCCAGCACCCCACAGGGGTGGGGGGAGACCCAGTACTTC. Residues: CASTPQGWGETQYF.

This clone showed up just a few times. J is TRBJ2-7 and V is TRBV27, with D unclear. This CDR3 contains 15 residues. Germline CDR1 and CDR2: MNHEY and SMNVEV (reference sequence). V lost 3 bases and J 2 bases, leaving 14 bases between the germline ends. The CDR3 protein is CASSFFGDAPYEQYF. The CDR3 DNA follows: TGTGCCAGCAGTTTCTTTGGTGATGCACCCTACGAGCAGTACTTC.

This clone was observed a handful of times. The chain carries TRBV18 and TRBJ2-2, with TRBD2 identical over 13 bases. The J segment lost 8 bases and the V segment lost 2 bases, leaving 5 bases of the junction unmatched. The CDR3 has 16 residues. CDR1 is KGHSH and CDR2 is LQKENI in the germline V gene. The CDR3 nucleotides are TGTGCCAGCTCACCATGGACTAGCGGGGGCCCGGGGGAGCTGTTTTTT. Translation: CASSPWTSGGPGELFF.

The sample holds many counts of this clone. Other DNA variants within this sample encode the same CDR3. This rearrangement joins TRBV7-3 to TRBJ1-1; D not resolved. The CDR3 is 13 amino acids. V gave up 3 bases and J gave up 1 base, with 6 bases separating them. In germline, CDR1 is SGHTA, CDR2 FQGTGA. The CDR3 sequence is CASSLEGNTEAFF. CDR3 in DNA: TGTGCCAGCAGCTTGGAGGGGAACACTGAAGCTTTCTTT. Drawing the rest from reference TRBV7-3 and TRBJ1-1, the complete variable domain is GAGVSQTPSNKVTEKGKYVELRCDPISGHTALYWYRQSLGQGPEFLIYFQGTGAADDSGLPNDRFFAVRPEGSVSTLKIQRTERGDSAVYLCASSLEGNTEAFFGQGTRLTVV.

The chain carries TRBV7-2 and TRBJ2-7; TRBD2 matches 9 bases. This CDR3 has 15 amino acids. V was clipped by 2 bases and J by 6 bases; unmatched bases: 8. Germline CDR1 SGHTA, CDR2 FQGNSA. The CDR3 nucleotides are TGTGCCAGCAGCTTAAGCTTAGCGGGAGTGAGCGAGCAGTACTTC. Protein: CASSLSLAGVSEQYF.

V and J are TRBV7-9 and TRBJ2-7, with D perhaps TRBD1 (6 bases). Trimming took 2 bases from V and 6 from J, leaving 8 bases between them. The CDR3 covers 12 residues. CDR1 and CDR2 (germline): SEHNR, FQNEAQ (reference sequence). This CDR3 reads CASSLKGVEQYF. The CDR3 DNA is TGTGCCAGCAGCTTAAAGGGGGTCGAGCAGTACTTC.

This clone occurred a few times. The chain is built from TRBV18 and TRBJ1-1; D ambiguous. The CDR3 contains 14 residues. CDR1 is KGHSH, CDR2 LQKENI, per germline. V was trimmed by 2 bases and J by 9 bases, leaving 16 bases between them. The CDR3 DNA reads as TGTGCCAGCTCACCATATGAAACGGTTCAAAAAGCTTTCTTT. It encodes CASSPYETVQKAFF.

The table lists this clone with a few counts. The CDR3: CASNFLGNQPQHF. The CDR3 coding sequence is TGTGCCAGTAATTTTCTGGGAAACCAGCCCCAGCATTTT. The chain recombines TRBV19 with TRBJ1-5, with no clear D. Germline CDR1 is LNHDA and CDR2 is SQIVND (reference sequence). The V end lost 7 bases, the J end lost 7 bases, and 14 bases lay between the germline ends. This CDR3 is built from 13 residues.

The chain carries TRBV29-1 and TRBJ2-5; D not certain. The V gene's germline CDR1 is SQVTM and CDR2 ANQGSEA. The CDR3 length is 12 residues. Trimming cost V 5 bases and J 2 bases, with 9 bases left between them. The CDR3 spells CSVTWVQETQYF. The CDR3 nucleotides are TGCAGCGTTACGTGGGTTCAAGAGACCCAGTACTTC. Full variable domain (missing parts from reference TRBV29-1 and TRBJ2-5): SAVISQKPSRDICQRGTSLTIQCQVDSQVTMMFWYRQQPGQSLTLIATANQGSEATYESGFVIDKFPISRPNLTFSTLTVSNMSPEDSSIYLCSVTWVQETQYFGPGTRLLVL.